Sequencing of this TCR beta chain was carried out in a study of T-cell reconstitution after alpha-beta-depleted transplantation in children. Preparing the TCRbeta library involved the use of unique molecular identifiers. TCRdb fed the PCR reads into MiXCR, producing one record per CDR3 protein. The sample has about 610,000 distinct CDR3 sequences, under 12% seen once. V lost 0 bases and J lost 1, with 12 bases in between. CDR1 is DFQATT and CDR2 is SNEGSKA in the germline V gene (reference sequence). CDR3 length: 15 residues. This clonotype was recorded a few times. This material consisted of PBMCs from the stem cell graft donor, taken from the stem cell graft. The receptor comes from a human donor who donated a stem cell graft to a child with acute myeloid leukemia. This chain connects TRBV20-1 to TRBJ2-5; either TRBD1 or TRBD2 may fit D (5 bases each). The CDR3 loop is CSARESSGPQETQYF. In DNA form, the CDR3 reads TGCAGTGCTAGAGAGTCCTCGGGACCCCAAGAGACCCAGTACTTC.